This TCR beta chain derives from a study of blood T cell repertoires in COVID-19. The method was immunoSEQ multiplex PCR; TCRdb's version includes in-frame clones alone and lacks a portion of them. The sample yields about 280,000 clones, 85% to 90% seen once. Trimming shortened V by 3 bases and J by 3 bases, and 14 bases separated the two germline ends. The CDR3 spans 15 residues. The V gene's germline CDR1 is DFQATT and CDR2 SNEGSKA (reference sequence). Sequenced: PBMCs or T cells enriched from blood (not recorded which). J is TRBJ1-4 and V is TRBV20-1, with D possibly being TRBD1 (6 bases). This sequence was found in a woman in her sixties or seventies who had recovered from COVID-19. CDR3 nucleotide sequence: TGCAGTGCTAGTCCACAGGGTGTGGCTAATGAAAAACTGTTTTTT. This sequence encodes CSASPQGVANEKLFF.